This T cell receptor beta chain emerged from a study of OX40 agonist ivuxolimab in advanced cancers. The overall study: Patients were treated with intravenous ivuxolimab, dosed at 0.01 to 10 mg/kg and infused every 2 weeks. Patients receiving dose escalation had hepatocellular carcinoma, melanoma, renal cell or head and neck cancer. Notes on the study in general: On average, CD8+ T cells had more expanded clones than CD4+. Both blood CD4+ and CD8+ T cells showed clonal growth by week 6 at 0.1 to 3.0 mg/kg.

V lost 4 bases and J lost 6; bases outside the gene matches: 6. The CDR3 is 15 residues long. Germline-derived CDR1 and CDR2 are SGDLS and YYNGEE. As concerns this clone: Its antigen is currently unknown.

Generated by immunoSEQ multiplex PCR, the TCRdb table keeps only in-frame clones and is missing some. The sample shows 35,000 to 45,000 clones, 86% of them seen only once. The sequence was collected from an adult with an advanced solid tumor such as melanoma, head and neck, liver or kidney cancer. The rearrangement uses TRBV9 and TRBJ2-2; 10 nucleotides align to TRBD1. Sequences were derived from CD4+ or CD8+ T cells sorted from blood, sampled in a trial of the OX40 agonist ivuxolimab. The CDR3 loop is CASSPRTGGSGELFF. DNA for the CDR3: TGTGCCAGCAGCCCCCGGACAGGGGGGTCCGGGGAGCTGTTTTTT.